The 7 T cell receptor beta chains listed next were all sequenced from one sample in a study of T-cell memory formation after mild COVID-19. TCRdb independently ran MiXCR on the 5' RACE reads; one entry per CDR3 protein. Of some 450,000 distinct CDR3 sequences in the sample, about a sixth were seen once. Input material: PBMCs or a T cell subset sorted from them (not recorded which). All receptors come from a man between 18 and 35 years old who had mild COVID-19 (a few samples of this study predate the infection). Cell type and time point are not known.

Only a few counts were recorded for this clonotype. The chain is built from TRBV20-1 and TRBJ2-3; D is undetermined. There are 14 residues in the CDR3. V lost 1 base to trimming and J lost 1 base, with 9 bases between them. CDR1 and CDR2 from the germline V gene are DFQATT and SNEGSKA (reference sequence). In DNA, the CDR3 is TGCAGTGCTAGAGTGGTCCTGGGCACAGATACGCAGTATTTT. Its translation is CSARVVLGTDTQYF.

V is TRBV30 and J is TRBJ2-3, with D unresolved. Trimming took 5 bases from V and 0 from J, leaving 12 bases between them. Germline V gene data show CDR1 as GTSNPN and CDR2 as SVGIG (reference sequence). This CDR3 has 14 residues. CDR3 residues: CAWGVGSSTDTQYF. The CDR3 DNA sequence: TGTGCCTGGGGGGTGGGCTCTAGCACAGATACGCAGTATTTT.

In this sample, this clonotype turned up a few times. The rearrangement uses TRBV12-3 or TRBV12-4 and TRBJ1-5; D is unclear. V lost 5 bases, J lost 3 bases, and 8 bases lay in between. The CDR3 runs 13 residues. The CDR3 loop is CASSAGYNQPQHF. The CDR3 DNA is TGTGCCAGCAGTGCAGGCTACAATCAGCCCCAGCATTTT.

This sequence joins TRBV5-1 and TRBJ2-7; the match to TRBD1 covers 9 bases. Trimming at V came to 6 bases and at J to 3 bases, leaving 7 bases not matched to a gene. CDR3 length: 14 amino acids. The germline gives CDR1 SGHRS, CDR2 YFSETQ. The CDR3 sequence is CASTFTGGHYEQYF. As DNA, the CDR3 is TGCGCCAGCACCTTTACAGGGGGCCACTACGAGCAGTACTTC.

The chain uses TRBV20-1 and TRBJ2-2; 8 nucleotides match TRBD1. This CDR3 spans 13 amino acids. The germline CDR1 and CDR2 sequences are DFQATT and SNEGSKA (reference sequence). V trimming: 1 base; J trimming: 8 bases; junction bases outside the gene matches: 3. The CDR3 sequence: CSARGQGTGELFF. The CDR3 region has the DNA TGCAGTGCTAGAGGACAGGGGACGGGGGAGCTGTTTTTT.

This chain connects TRBV28 to TRBJ2-7, with 8 bases that match TRBD1. Trimming at V came to 3 bases and at J to 5 bases, leaving 12 bases not matched to a gene. The CDR3 contains 16 residues. In germline, CDR1 is MDHEN, CDR2 SYDVKM. The CDR3 loop reads CASSFAGARGRDEQYF. The CDR3 DNA follows: TGTGCCAGCAGTTTTGCCGGGGCCAGGGGGCGGGACGAGCAGTACTTC.

This clonotype appeared a few times. The chain combines TRBV7-2 with TRBJ2-5; D may match TRBD1 or TRBD2 (5 bases each). Germline V gives CDR1 SGHTA, CDR2 FQGNSA. CDR3 length: 11 residues. Trimming took off 5 bases at V and 9 bases at J, with 10 bases between the two ends. The CDR3 spells CASSEGRAQYF. DNA of the CDR3: TGTGCCAGCAGCGAGGGACGGGCCCAGTACTTC.